This T cell receptor beta chain originates from a study of cytomegalovirus exposure and HLA in healthy donors. The study, taken as a whole, reports: Reports credit the classifier with highly specific, highly sensitive diagnosis of cytomegalovirus status. Donors were assumed by presence/absence analyses to have roughly uniform sequencing depth. Indistinguishable V segments such as TRBV6-2 and TRBV6-3 were excluded.

Per the germline V gene, CDR1 is LNHDA and CDR2 is SQIVND (reference sequence). The CDR3 spans 13 residues. Trimming took 1 base from V and 4 from J, leaving 5 bases between them. Comments on this clone: Antigen specificity is unknown.

Researchers ran the PCR with 60 Vbeta and 13 Jbeta primers. TCRdb's copy holds only in-frame clones and misses some; the assay was immunoSEQ multiplex PCR. The sample records 110,000 to 150,000 clones, 75% to 80% being singletons. Sequenced input: PBMCs. The J gene is TRBJ1-5, the V gene TRBV19; D ambiguous. The TCR originated in a male donor in good health and CMV-seronegative. CDR3 residues: CASSIVQNQPQHF. CDR3 nucleotides: TGTGCCAGTAGTATAGTTCAAAATCAGCCCCAGCATTTT.